The present T cell receptor beta chain was sequenced within a study of cytotoxic CD8 clonotypes in ibrutinib-treated CLL. Study in general: Response sampling occurred after a median approximately 12 months of treatment (range 6 to 36).

PBMCs were cryopreserved, and about 1.8 micrograms of genomic DNA from them went into TCR beta libraries. The data were produced by immunoSEQ multiplex PCR, yet TCRdb's version contains in-frame clones alone and is incomplete. The sample carries about 140,000 clones, about 80% recorded once. This specimen was PBMCs, taken after 12 months of ibrutinib treatment. The clonotype originates from a human donor with chronic lymphocytic leukemia.

CDR3 coding DNA: TGTGCCAGCAGCTTAGGGACAGGGTTAAGAGGAGAGACCCAGTACTTC. It codes for CASSLGTGLRGETQYF. V usage is TRBV11-2 and J usage is TRBJ2-5, with TRBD1 identical over 8 bases. This CDR3 is built from 16 residues. Germline-derived CDR1 and CDR2 are SGHAT and FQNNGV. V shed 1 base and J 4 bases; nucleotides not matched to a gene: 8.